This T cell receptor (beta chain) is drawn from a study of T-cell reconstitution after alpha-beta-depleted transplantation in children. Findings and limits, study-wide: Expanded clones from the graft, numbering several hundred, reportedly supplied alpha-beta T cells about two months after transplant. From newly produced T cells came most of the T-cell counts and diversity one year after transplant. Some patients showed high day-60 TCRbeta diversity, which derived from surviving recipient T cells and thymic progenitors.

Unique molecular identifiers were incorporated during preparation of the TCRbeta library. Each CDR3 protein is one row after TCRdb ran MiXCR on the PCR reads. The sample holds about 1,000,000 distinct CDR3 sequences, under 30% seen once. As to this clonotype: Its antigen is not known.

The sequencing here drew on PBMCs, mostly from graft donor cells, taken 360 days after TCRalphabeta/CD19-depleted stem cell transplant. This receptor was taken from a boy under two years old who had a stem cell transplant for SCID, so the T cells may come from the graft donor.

This CDR3 is CAISESDTQYF. The CDR3 bases are TGTGCCATCAGTGAGTCTGATACGCAGTATTTT. This rearrangement joins TRBV10-3 to TRBJ2-3; no definite D call. Trimming pared 0 bases from V and 6 bases from J, leaving 1 base between. The CDR3 has 11 residues. Germline V gene lookup returns CDR1 ENHRY and CDR2 SYGVKD.